The clone carrying this T cell receptor beta chain showed up many times. Its target is unknown. TCRdb re-derived calls from the 5' RACE reads in MiXCR, one entry per CDR3 protein. The sample has a few hundred thousand distinct CDR3 sequences; roughly 13% are singletons. This sample is drawn from a study of identical twins. General study findings and limits: There is a chance that invariant MAIT and iNKT cells partially muddied zero-insertion analyses. Cross-sectional statistics underpinned the conclusions; the same donors were not followed.

Trimming took 5 bases from V and 7 from J, leaving 24 bases between them. Germline CDR1 DFQATT, CDR2 SNEGSKA (reference sequence). CDR3 length: 16 residues. The same specimen was also included in a second study, on yellow fever vaccine responses in identical twins.

This clonotype was sampled from a woman younger than 30 in good health. This chain joins TRBV20-1 and TRBJ2-1, with a possible D match to TRBD2 (6 bases). Sequencing input: CD4+ T cells sorted from blood. CDR3 sequence: CSASQRWRGAVNEQFF. The CDR3 DNA reads TGCAGTGCTTCCCAGAGATGGCGGGGAGCCGTGAATGAGCAGTTCTTC.